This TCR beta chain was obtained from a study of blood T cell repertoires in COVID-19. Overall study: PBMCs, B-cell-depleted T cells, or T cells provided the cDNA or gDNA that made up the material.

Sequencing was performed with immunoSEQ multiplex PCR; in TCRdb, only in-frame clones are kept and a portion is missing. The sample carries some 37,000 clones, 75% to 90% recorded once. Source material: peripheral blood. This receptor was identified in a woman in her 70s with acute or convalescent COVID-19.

Here the CDR3 DNA reads TGCGCCAGCAGCAATGAGTATGAAAAACTGTTTTTT. It translates to CASSNEYEKLFF. The chain uses TRBV5-1 and TRBJ1-4; D call uncertain. Germline assignment: CDR1 SGHRS and CDR2 YFSETQ. V was pared by 4 bases and J by 6 bases, with 7 bases between. The CDR3 has 12 amino acids.